These 25 T cell receptor beta chains were all obtained from the same sample, sequenced in a study of blood T cell repertoires in COVID-19. TCRdb keeps only in-frame clones here, not all; method: immunoSEQ multiplex PCR. This table has more than 80,000 clones, about four fifths appearing once. The sample comprised peripheral blood. The receptors stem from a woman aged 55-75 years with acute or convalescent COVID-19.

This chain joins TRBV6-1 and TRBJ2-5; 8 bases are shared with TRBD2. The CDR3 covers 15 residues. Germline V gives CDR1 MNHNS, CDR2 SASEGT. J gave up 1 base and V 3 bases, and 4 bases lay outside the gene matches. The DNA of the CDR3 is TGTGCCAGCAGTGATACCGGGACTAGCCAAGAGACCCAGTACTTC. Translating gives CASSDTGTSQETQYF.

The chain carries TRBV18 and TRBJ2-1; 8 bases match TRBD1. Trimming removed 6 bases from V and 9 bases from J; junction bases left unmatched: 25. The CDR3 is made up of 19 amino acids. Germline lookup yields CDR1 KGHSH and CDR2 LQKENI. The CDR3 here is CASSPLAARQGIKGSEQFF. DNA of the CDR3: TGTGCCAGCTCCCCCCTGGCCGCCCGACAGGGGATTAAAGGTAGTGAGCAGTTCTTC.

The chain links TRBV5-4 to TRBJ2-7; 12 nucleotides line up with TRBD1. The germline V gene encodes CDR1 SGHNT and CDR2 YYREEE (reference sequence). The CDR3 has 13 amino acids. J lost 7 bases, V lost 3 bases, and 2 bases had no gene match. The CDR3 is CASSWDRGREQYF. The CDR3, as DNA: TGTGCCAGCAGCTGGGACAGGGGGCGGGAGCAGTACTTC.

The V call is TRBV5-1, the J call TRBJ2-2; tentatively, D is TRBD1 (6 bases). CDR3 size: 15 residues. Trimming cost V 4 bases and J 2 bases, with 12 bases left between them. Per germline, CDR1 SGHRS and CDR2 YFSETQ. CDR3 residues: CASSQRQDNTGELFF. The DNA for the CDR3 is TGCGCCAGCAGCCAAAGACAGGATAACACCGGGGAGCTGTTTTTT.

This clone has just one count. The chain couples TRBV6-1 to TRBJ2-1; perhaps TRBD2 as D (5 bases). The CDR3 sequence is 15 residues long. Germline loops: CDR1 MNHNS, CDR2 SASEGT. With 1 base removed from V and 4 bases from J, the gap between germline ends came to 11 bases. The CDR3 here is CASSEVGEGYNEQFF. CDR3 in DNA: TGTGCCAGCAGTGAAGTCGGGGAAGGGTACAATGAGCAGTTCTTC.

On this clone itself: The junction departs from germline at one end; a sequencing error may be responsible. V usage is TRBV6-6 and J usage is TRBJ1-1, with D perhaps matching TRBD1 (6 bases). The CDR3 consists of 15 residues. CDR1 and CDR2 from the germline V gene are MNHNY and SVGAGI (reference sequence). CDR3 protein: CASSYSAGARTEAFF. The CDR3 DNA is TGTGCCAGCAGCTACTCGGCGGGGGCTAGGACTGAAGCTTTCTTT.

V gene TRBV27 combines with J gene TRBJ1-5; D ambiguous. The V end lost 1 base, the J end lost 3 bases, and 4 bases lay between the germline ends. Germline V lookup: CDR1 MNHEY, CDR2 SMNVEV (reference sequence). The CDR3 is made up of 13 amino acids. The CDR3 DNA reads as TGTGCCAGCAGTTTATTTAACAATCAGCCCCAGCATTTT. It encodes CASSLFNNQPQHF.

In DNA form, the CDR3 reads TGTGCCAGCAGCCCCCAAAGGACTAGCGGGAATGAGCAGTTCTTC. This translates into CASSPQRTSGNEQFF. The J gene is TRBJ2-1, the V gene TRBV11-3; 11 bases match TRBD2. V gave up 5 bases and J gave up 7 bases; unmatched junction bases: 7. This CDR3 has 15 amino acids. CDR1 SGHNT and CDR2 YENEEA come from the germline V gene.

The chain employs TRBV5-8 and TRBJ2-1; 14 bases are a match to TRBD2. The ends lost 4 bases at V and 3 bases at J; junction bases unmatched: 3. In germline, CDR1 is SGHTS, CDR2 YDEGEE. The CDR3 extends over 16 amino acids. The CDR3 region is CASSRGTSGSYNEQFF. In DNA form, the CDR3 reads TGTGCCAGCAGCCGTGGGACTAGCGGGAGCTACAATGAGCAGTTCTTC.

This chain uses TRBV21-1 with TRBJ1-1; the table's TRBD1 call for D was not verified on the DNA. TRBV21-1 has pseudogene status. The CDR3 has 13 amino acids. The DNA for the CDR3 is TGTGCCAGCAGCAACAGGGGTTGGACTGAAGCTTTCTTT. Its translation is CASSNRGWTEAFF.

The chain couples TRBV5-6 to TRBJ2-1; weak D call: TRBD1 (7 bases). The CDR3 sequence is 16 residues long. V was clipped by 4 bases and J by 0 bases, with 14 bases between them. Per germline, CDR1 SGHDT and CDR2 YYEEEE. CDR3 loop: CASSGGDSSSYNEQFF. The CDR3 DNA reads TGTGCCAGCAGCGGCGGGGACAGCTCCTCCTACAATGAGCAGTTCTTC.

The chain links TRBV3-1 (or the pseudogene TRBV3-2) to TRBJ1-4; D unresolved. Trimming left V 4 bases short and J 4 bases short, with 13 bases between. CDR1 is LGHDT, CDR2 YNNKEL, per germline (reference sequence). CDR3 length equals 15 residues. The CDR3: CASSPSPRGNEKLFF. The CDR3 nucleotides read TGTGCCAGCAGCCCCTCGCCGCGTGGTAATGAAAAACTGTTTTTT.

The chain employs TRBV28 and TRBJ2-7; tentative D call: TRBD2 (6 bases). V lost 0 bases to trimming and J lost 7 bases, with 16 bases between them. Germline V gene lookup returns CDR1 MDHEN and CDR2 SYDVKM. This CDR3 contains 15 residues. CDR3: CASSLWGTANYEQYF. In nucleotides, the CDR3 is TGTGCCAGCAGTTTATGGGGGACTGCGAACTATGAGCAGTACTTC.

The DNA of the CDR3 is TGTGCCAGTAGTATATCAGGGATCGGTTCACCCCTCCACTTT. It yields the protein CASSISGIGSPLHF. The chain carries TRBV19 and TRBJ1-6, with a tentative D call TRBD1 (5 bases). The CDR3 length is 14 residues. Germline V gives CDR1 LNHDA, CDR2 SQIVND (reference sequence). Trimming cost V 2 bases and J 9 bases, with 11 bases left between them.

The chain uses TRBV9 and TRBJ2-1, with TRBD1 matching 9 bases. The length of the CDR3 is 15 residues. The V gene end was trimmed by 0 bases and the J gene end by 8 bases; junction bases not matched to a gene: 6. Germline V gene sequence: CDR1 SGDLS, CDR2 YYNGEE. This CDR3 reads CASSVVGTGHDEQFF. In nucleotides, the CDR3 is TGTGCCAGCAGCGTAGTGGGGACAGGGCACGATGAGCAGTTCTTC.

The table lists this clone with a count of one. The CDR3 here is CASRGGAHQPQHF. The CDR3 nucleotides are TGTGCCAGCCGGGGGGGGGCCCATCAGCCCCAGCATTTT. The V and J genes are TRBV19 and TRBJ1-5; D perhaps matches TRBD1 (6 bases). The V gene's germline CDR1 is LNHDA and CDR2 SQIVND (reference sequence). The ends were cut back, 9 bases at V and 5 bases at J, with 14 bases in the middle. There are 13 residues in the CDR3.

V is TRBV3-1 (or the pseudogene TRBV3-2) and J is TRBJ1-1, with no clear D. From germline, CDR1 is LGHDT and CDR2 YNNKEL (reference sequence). V shed 4 bases and J shed 1 base, with 7 bases lying between them. This CDR3 is 13 amino acids long. The CDR3 region has the DNA TGTGCCAGCAGCCGGGCTGAGAACACTGAAGCTTTCTTT. Translating gives CASSRAENTEAFF.

The chain joins TRBV19 to TRBJ1-1; 7 bases map to TRBD1. Germline V lookup: CDR1 LNHDA, CDR2 SQIVND (reference sequence). J lost 4 bases, V lost 6 bases, and 8 bases had no gene match. The length of the CDR3 is 14 residues. As DNA, the CDR3 is TGTGCCAGTAGGCTACAGGGGCCTCGCACTGAAGCTTTCTTT. Protein product: CASRLQGPRTEAFF.

The rearrangement uses TRBV5-1 and TRBJ2-5; tentatively, D is TRBD1 (6 bases). CDR3 size: 16 residues. Germline V lookup: CDR1 SGHRS, CDR2 YFSETQ. Trimming removed 3 bases from V and 5 bases from J, with 20 bases in between. CDR3 DNA: TGCGCCAGCAGCTCGCCGGACAGTCCGTCGGCGGAGACCCAGTACTTC. Amino acids: CASSSPDSPSAETQYF.

This sequence joins TRBV27 and TRBJ2-3; 7 nucleotides align to TRBD2. Germline V lookup: CDR1 MNHEY, CDR2 SMNVEV (reference sequence). There are 15 residues in the CDR3. Trimming at V came to 5 bases and at J to 1 base, leaving 6 bases not matched to a gene. The chain's CDR3 is CASSPGGMGTDTQYF. As DNA, the CDR3 is TGTGCCAGCAGTCCCGGGGGGATGGGCACAGATACGCAGTATTTT.

This rearrangement joins TRBV7-9 to TRBJ2-3; D might be TRBD1 (6 bases). This CDR3 contains 14 residues. Germline assignment: CDR1 SEHNR and CDR2 FQNEAQ (reference sequence). The V end was cut by 4 bases, the J end by 4 bases, with 12 bases between. Here the CDR3 reads CASSSQGDSDTQYF. The CDR3 nucleotides are TGTGCCAGCAGCTCACAGGGTGACTCAGATACGCAGTATTTT.

The rearrangement uses TRBV5-1 and TRBJ2-7; perhaps TRBD1 as D (6 bases). V lost 2 bases and J 5 bases, leaving 11 bases between the germline ends. Germline V lookup: CDR1 SGHRS, CDR2 YFSETQ. The length of the CDR3 is 13 residues. CDR3 coding DNA: TGCGCCAGCAGCTTACCAGGGGTGGACGAGCAGTACTTC. Encoded protein: CASSLPGVDEQYF. Using reference TRBV5-1 and TRBJ2-7 for the parts outside the CDR3, the full variable domain is KAGVTQTPRYLIKTRGQQVTLSCSPISGHRSVSWYQQTPGQGLQFLFEYFSETQRNKGNFPGRFSGRQFSNSRSEMNVSTLELGDSALYLCASSLPGVDEQYFGPGTRLTVT.

CDR3 coding DNA: TGTGCCAGCAGTGAAGCTTTTTTACTAGTCCTTGGGGAGACCCAGTACTTC. Translating it yields CASSEAFLLVLGETQYF. The J gene is TRBJ2-5, the V gene TRBV6-1; D is possibly TRBD2 (5 bases). The germline gives CDR1 MNHNS, CDR2 SASEGT. The CDR3 spans 17 residues. V was cut by 0 bases and J by 5 bases, with 19 bases left in between.

This clone was detected once. This chain links TRBV4-2 with TRBJ1-2; D is possibly TRBD1 (6 bases). The CDR3 runs 14 residues. V was cut by 3 bases and J by 9 bases, with 17 bases left in between. CDR1 is LGHNA and CDR2 is YNFKEQ in the germline V gene. CDR3 loop: CASSQFRQEGRYTF. As DNA, the CDR3 is TGTGCCAGCAGCCAGTTTCGACAGGAAGGTCGCTACACCTTC.

V is TRBV7-2 and J is TRBJ2-1; D gene unclear. The V and J ends lost 5 bases and 8 bases respectively, with 7 bases between them. The V gene's germline CDR1 is SGHTA and CDR2 FQGNSA. CDR3 length equals 11 residues. The CDR3 here is CASSRRDEQFF. CDR3 coding DNA: TGTGCCAGCAGCCGTCGCGATGAGCAGTTCTTC. Full variable domain (outside the CDR3, taken from reference TRBV7-2 and TRBJ2-1): GAGVSQSPSNKVTEKGKDVELRCDPISGHTALYWYRQSLGQGLEFLIYFQGNSAPDKSGLPSDRFSAERTGGSVSTLTIQRTQQEDSAVYLCASSRRDEQFFGPGTRLTVL.